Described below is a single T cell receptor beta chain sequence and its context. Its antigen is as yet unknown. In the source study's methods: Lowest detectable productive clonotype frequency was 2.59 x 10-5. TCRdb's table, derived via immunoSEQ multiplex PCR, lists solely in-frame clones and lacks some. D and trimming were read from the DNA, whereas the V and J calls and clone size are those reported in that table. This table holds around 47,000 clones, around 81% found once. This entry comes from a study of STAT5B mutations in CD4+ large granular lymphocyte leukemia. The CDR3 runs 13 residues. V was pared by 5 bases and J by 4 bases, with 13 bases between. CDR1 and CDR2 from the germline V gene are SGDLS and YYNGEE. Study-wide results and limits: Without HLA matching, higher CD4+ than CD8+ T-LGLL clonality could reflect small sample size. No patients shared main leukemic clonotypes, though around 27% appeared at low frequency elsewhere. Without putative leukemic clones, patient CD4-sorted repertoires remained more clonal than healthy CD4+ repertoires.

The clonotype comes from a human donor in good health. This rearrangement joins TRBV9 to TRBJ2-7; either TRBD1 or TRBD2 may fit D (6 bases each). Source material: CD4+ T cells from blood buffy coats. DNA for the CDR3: TGTGCCAGCAGTGGAGGGGGGTCATACGAGCAGTACTTC. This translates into CASSGGGSYEQYF. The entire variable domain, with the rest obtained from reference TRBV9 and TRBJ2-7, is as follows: DSGVTQTPKHLITATGQRVTLRCSPRSGDLSVYWYQQSLDQGLQFLIQYYNGEERAKGNILERFSAQQFPDLHSELNLSSLELGDSALYFCASSGGGSYEQYFGPGTRLTVT.